Listed below are T cell receptor beta chains from one sample, sequenced in a study of blood T cell repertoires in COVID-19. The table came from immunoSEQ multiplex PCR; TCRdb's copy has only in-frame clones and leaves some out. Among under 200,000 clones, about 86% were seen once, and the ten largest hold 3.7%. What was sequenced was peripheral blood. The receptors shown here come from a man between 18 and 35 years old with active or convalescent COVID-19. Each CDR3 is given with its conserved first and last residue. D genes are given only for firm matches. Size values are once, few and many counts, or a class for expanded clones, and some rows have none.

d_gene	v_gene	j_gene	abundance	CDR3aa	CDR3nt
-	TRBV7-2	TRBJ2-1	-	CASRPGGPYNEQFF	TGTGCCAGCCGACCAGGAGGTCCCTACAATGAGCAGTTCTTC
-	TRBV5-4	TRBJ2-2	-	CASSFPHSNTGELFF	TGTGCCAGCAGCTTCCCGCACAGCAACACCGGGGAGCTGTTTTTT
-	TRBV5-4	TRBJ1-6	-	CASSLSLDSPLHF	TGTGCCAGCAGCTTGTCCCTAGATTCACCCCTCCACTTT
TRBD1	TRBV15	TRBJ1-5	-	CATSRRQGQPQHF	TGTGCCACCAGCAGAAGACAGGGTCAGCCCCAGCATTTT
TRBD2	TRBV11-3	TRBJ2-1	-	CASSPGRASGRSYNEQFF	TGTGCCAGCAGTCCGGGCCGGGCTAGCGGGAGGAGCTACAATGAGCAGTTCTTC
-	TRBV2	TRBJ2-5	once	CASSPAEQETQYF	TGTGCCAGCAGTCCAGCGGAACAAGAGACCCAGTACTTC
TRBD1	TRBV4-3	TRBJ1-4	-	CASSQYLRGRFEKLFF	TGCGCCAGCAGCCAATACCTCAGGGGGCGGTTCGAAAAACTGTTTTTT
-	TRBV6-2/TRBV6-3	TRBJ2-5	once	CASSHRDTGYGETQYF	TGTGCCAGCAGCCACCGGGACACCGGTTATGGTGAGACCCAGTACTTC
-	TRBV6-6	TRBJ2-7	-	CASSTHSKKNYEQYF	TGTGCCAGCAGTACCCACTCAAAGAAGAACTACGAGCAGTACTTC
-	TRBV9	TRBJ1-3	-	CASTRGFSGNTIYF	TGTGCCAGCACTCGGGGGTTCTCTGGAAACACCATATATTTT
TRBD1	TRBV5-5	TRBJ2-7	-	CASRGTGEGYEQYF	TGTGCCAGCAGGGGGACAGGGGAAGGCTACGAGCAGTACTTC
-	TRBV19	TRBJ1-1	-	CASSILGPVTEAFF	TGTGCCAGTAGTATACTGGGCCCCGTCACTGAAGCTTTCTTT
-	TRBV25-1	TRBJ1-6	-	CASMRVGNSPLHF	TGTGCCAGTATGCGAGTCGGTAATTCACCCCTCCACTTT
-	TRBV13	TRBJ1-6	-	CASSRRRGGSSPLHF	TGTGCCAGCAGCCGCCGTCGTGGAGGGTCATCACCCCTCCACTTT
-	TRBV30	TRBJ1-6	-	CASEGQLTYNSPLHF	TGTGCCTCCGAAGGACAGTTAACCTATAATTCACCCCTCCACTTT
TRBD1	TRBV27	TRBJ1-3	-	CASSSDLRQGYTNTIYF	TGTGCCAGCAGTTCTGACCTAAGACAGGGTTACACGAACACCATATATTTT
-	TRBV28	TRBJ1-1	-	CASSLVRDNTEAFF	TGTGCCAGCAGTTTGGTTCGGGATAACACTGAAGCTTTCTTT
-	TRBV12-5	TRBJ1-6	-	CASGKEEDSPLHF	TGTGCTAGTGGTAAGGAGGAAGATTCACCCCTCCACTTT
-	TRBV6-5	TRBJ2-7	-	CASRRVSEQYF	TGTGCCAGCAGAAGAGTTAGCGAGCAGTACTTC
-	TRBV11-1	TRBJ1-1	-	CASSVTGKTEAFF	TGTGCCAGCAGCGTAACAGGGAAAACTGAAGCTTTCTTT
TRBD1	TRBV18	TRBJ2-2	-	CASSETGTGELFF	TGTGCCAGCTCCGAGACAGGGACCGGGGAGCTGTTTTTT
TRBD1	TRBV6-5	TRBJ2-1	few	CASSGRGRPGEQFF	TGTGCCAGCAGCGGCAGGGGGCGCCCCGGGGAGCAGTTCTTC
TRBD2	TRBV5-6	TRBJ2-3	once	CASSTSLAGSVTDTQYF	TGTGCCAGCAGCACAAGCCTAGCGGGTTCCGTCACAGATACGCAGTATTTT
TRBD1	TRBV30	TRBJ2-7	once	CAWSVRNRGQSEQYF	TGTGCCTGGAGTGTACGGAACAGGGGGCAAAGCGAGCAGTACTTC
TRBD1	TRBV10-3	TRBJ1-1	-	CAISGWRGLNTEAFF	TGTGCCATCAGTGGTTGGAGGGGGCTGAACACTGAAGCTTTCTTT
-	TRBV15	TRBJ1-6	-	CATSSSLNSPLHF	TGTGCCACCAGCAGTTCCCTGAATTCACCCCTCCACTTT
-	TRBV24-1	TRBJ2-3	few	CATSELRRDSSRDTQYF	TGTGCCACCAGTGAACTAAGACGGGACTCCTCGCGAGATACGCAGTATTTT
TRBD1	TRBV28	TRBJ1-5	-	CASFQDRYANQPQHF	TGTGCCAGCTTTCAGGACAGGTACGCCAATCAGCCCCAGCATTTT
TRBD2	TRBV6-2/TRBV6-3	TRBJ2-3	-	CASSTATSGIEGTQYF	TGTGCCAGCAGTACGGCGACTAGCGGGATTGAGGGTACGCAGTATTTT
TRBD2	TRBV7-2	TRBJ2-1	-	CASRDRTSGDDEQFF	TGTGCCAGCCGCGACAGGACTAGCGGGGATGATGAGCAGTTCTTC
TRBD2	TRBV11-3	TRBJ2-5	-	CASSPGGLAGAGETQYF	TGTGCCAGCAGTCCCGGAGGACTAGCGGGGGCCGGGGAGACCCAGTACTTC
-	TRBV25-1	TRBJ1-2	-	CASSANTDIYGYTF	TGTGCCAGCAGTGCGAACACAGATATCTATGGCTACACCTTC
-	TRBV6-5	TRBJ2-2	-	CASLSPLNTGELFF	TGTGCCAGCTTATCCCCCCTGAACACCGGGGAGCTGTTTTTT
-	TRBV6-2/TRBV6-3	TRBJ2-2	once	CASSDPLRSTTNTGELFF	TGTGCCAGCAGCGATCCCCTAAGAAGTACTACGAACACCGGGGAGCTGTTTTTT
-	TRBV18	TRBJ1-5	-	CASSDRSYSNQPQHF	TGTGCCAGCTCAGACAGGTCGTATAGCAATCAGCCCCAGCATTTT
-	TRBV4-3	TRBJ1-1	-	CASSQKQGDTEAFF	TGCGCCAGCAGCCAAAAACAGGGAGATACTGAAGCTTTCTTT
-	TRBV9	TRBJ2-1	-	CASSVDPRVEQFF	TGTGCCAGCAGCGTAGATCCCAGGGTTGAGCAGTTCTTC
-	TRBV10-2	TRBJ2-3	-	CASSDHGRDSTDSDTQYF	TGCGCCAGCAGTGACCATGGGCGGGACTCGACGGACTCGGATACGCAGTATTTT
-	TRBV7-9	TRBJ1-1	once	CASSFLPGRGTEAFF	TGTGCCAGCAGCTTCCTCCCGGGTAGGGGCACTGAAGCTTTCTTT